Below, one T cell receptor beta chain is given with its context. Its target antigen remains unknown. The sample holds no much larger clone one base away, and base qualities are not on file. The data were taken from a study of PD-L1 blockade in urothelial cancer (dated by TCRdb to about 2017). In terms of the full investigation: All patients started therapy around 2014 and received atezolizumab 1,200 mg intravenously every 3 weeks. About 90% of the 29 patients were identified as males with urothelial cancer of bladder origin, and a prior smoking history was reported by 18 of 29 patients. Patients had an ECOG performance status of 0 or 1 and had received between 0 and 3 prior chemotherapy regimens. Blood samples were analyzed at 3 weeks after treatment start (second dose) and at 6 weeks after treatment start. Blood samples gave median yields of around 140,000 T cells and 82,636 unique TCRs, along with a median clonality of around 0.075. The study, an exploratory multi-omic analysis, examined somatic, immune and clinical correlates of response to PD-L1 blockade with atezolizumab in urothelial cancer. Pretreatment tumor samples, along with matched peripheral blood collected serially before and after atezolizumab treatment, underwent TCR sequencing. Durable clinical benefit was defined as progression-free survival longer than 6 months, and TCR features were also tested against progression-free and overall survival. In the same patients, pretreatment tumors underwent whole exome sequencing and RNA sequencing in addition to TCR sequencing. Durable clinical benefit was achieved by nine patients and was not achieved by 20 patients. Pretreatment blood TCR-seq was available for under 35 patients, at least one posttreatment blood collection was obtained for 24 patients, and tumor TCR-seq was available for 24 patients.

Including the terminal cysteine and phenylalanine, the CDR3 comprises 14 residues. The entry retains the CDR3 DNA only, 42 bases that are in frame from base 1. V has 3 bases trimmed and J has 5 bases trimmed; junction bases matching no gene number 6. Per the germline V gene (reference sequence), GTSNPN is the CDR1 and SVGIG is the CDR2. Study-wide findings and limitations: A pretreatment peripheral blood TCR clonality below the median was linked to improved progression-free and overall survival. Greater expansion of tumor-associated TCR clones in peripheral blood 3 weeks after the start of treatment was observed in patients with durable benefit (n ≈ 22, p = 0.022). Because of the small sample size (n of about 29) and the many exploratory analyses performed, the results are intended to be regarded as hypothesis-generating.

To estimate absolute template abundance from read counts, synthetic TCR analog templates were spiked into each PCR. TCRbeta CDR3 regions were amplified from genomic DNA with bias-controlled V and J gene primers using the immunoSEQ assay. Sequencing of rearranged TCRbeta segments was done at approximately 20X coverage. The study's own analysis went as follows. Clustering was used to correct sequencing errors, and CDR3s were annotated against IMGT to assign V, D and J genes. Out-of-frame and stop-codon sequences were excluded, and only productive TCRbeta rearrangements were used in downstream analyses. Clonality was calculated as one minus the Shannon entropy normalized by the log of the number of unique productive sequences. Clones differing between time points or between blood and tumor were identified by Fisher's exact test with Benjamini-Hochberg correction at adjusted p below 0.01. Held by TCRdb, this immuneACCESS table contains in-frame sequences only and omits some clones. Under half of the omission traces to an unresolved V gene where checked; the cause of the rest is unknown. Clonal size and the V and J genes are those of that table, whereas D and trimming came from the DNA. The sample table holds roughly 77,000 clones, of which roughly 84% were seen once. The ten largest clones represent approximately 10% of the sample.

The time point label for this specimen denotes: pretreatment peripheral blood. The cohort included some 30 patients with locally advanced or metastatic urothelial carcinoma who were treated at Memorial Sloan Kettering on a trial protocol. Peripheral blood mononuclear cells were collected pretreatment and during treatment, with between 1 and 8 total time points obtained per patient. The Qiagen DNeasy Blood extraction kit was used to purify genomic DNA from total PBMCs and tumor samples. PBMCs were collected pretreatment and during treatment, and were isolated and stored as previously described. The chain joins TRBV30 to TRBJ2-3, and 9 junctional nucleotides match TRBD2. The sequence derives from a woman between 70 and 85 years old with urothelial cancer. The sample was PBMCs, taken around atezolizumab (anti-PD-L1) treatment. CDR3 region: CAWSPSGGQDTQYF. At the DNA level, the sequence is TGTGCCTGGAGCCCGAGCGGGGGGCAAGATACGCAGTATTTT.